This section outlines one T cell receptor beta chain sequence together with its context. Its specificity is not known. Since a much larger clone is just one base distant, this may be a read error. Other nucleotide sequences from this sample produce the same CDR3. The data belong to a study of shared clonotypes between healthy human individuals. Study details: Donors had three CD4 naive, three CD4 memory, two CD8 naive and one CD8 memory plate apiece.

Findings and limits, study-wide: Genetic and exposure-history diversity was limited by the few donors.

Division of CD4+ cells produced a CD45RA+ naive subset and a CD45RA-negative memory subset. Clones were sequenced by immunoSEQ multiplex PCR, and TCRdb holds only the in-frame ones, with some missing. The data show 550,000 to 800,000 clones, 74% seen once. Trimming pared 6 bases from V and 0 bases from J, leaving 6 bases between. The CDR3 loop spans 13 amino acids. The germline CDR1 and CDR2 sequences are MDHEN and SYDVKM. What was sequenced was memory CD4+ T cells sorted from blood. Subset specified: CD45RA-negative fraction. The gene calls are TRBV28 and TRBJ1-5; D remains ambiguous. The clonotype was recovered from a woman younger than 45 in good health. The CDR3 loop is CASRGSSNQPQHF. The CDR3 coding sequence is TGTGCCAGCAGGGGGAGTAGCAATCAGCCCCAGCATTTT. Drawing the rest from reference TRBV28 and TRBJ1-5, the complete variable domain is DVKVTQSSRYLVKRTGEKVFLECVQDMDHENMFWYRQDPGLGLRLIYFSYDVKMKEKGDIPEGYSVSREKKERFSLILESASTNQTSMYLCASRGSSNQPQHFGDGTRLSIL.